The rows below give T cell receptor beta chains drawn from one sample of a study of early T cells in non-severe SARS-CoV-2 infection. TCRdb redid the calling of the 5' RACE reads with MiXCR, one entry per CDR3 protein. The data contain more than 65,000 distinct CDR3 sequences, roughly an eighth of them singletons. Sequenced: whole blood. All receptors come from an adult who was a healthcare worker with PCR-confirmed SARS-CoV-2 infection or an uninfected control (not recorded which). Both conserved end residues are part of each CDR3. The D gene is left open where the match is weak. Clone size is shown for a subset of rows, as once, few, many or a class of expanded clone.

D gene: NA; J gene: TRBJ2-1; V gene: TRBV20-1; clone size: NA; CDR3 protein: CSASRGPVEQFF; CDR3 DNA: TGCAGTGCTAGTAGGGGCCCGGTTGAGCAGTTCTTC
D gene: NA; J gene: TRBJ2-3; V gene: TRBV5-1; clone size: many; CDR3 protein: CASSPSGNSFPDTQYF; CDR3 DNA: TGCGCCAGCTCGCCCTCGGGAAACAGTTTTCCAGATACGCAGTATTTT
D gene: TRBD1; J gene: TRBJ2-4; V gene: TRBV11-2; clone size: NA; CDR3 protein: CASSKGQALAKNIQYF; CDR3 DNA: TGTGCCAGCAGCAAGGGACAGGCATTAGCCAAAAACATTCAGTACTTC
D gene: TRBD1; J gene: TRBJ1-4; V gene: TRBV2; clone size: few; CDR3 protein: CASSEAGQGSNEKLFF; CDR3 DNA: TGTGCCAGCAGTGAAGCTGGACAGGGAAGTAATGAAAAACTGTTTTTT
D gene: NA; J gene: TRBJ2-6; V gene: TRBV9; clone size: many; CDR3 protein: CASSVRLSSSGANVLTF; CDR3 DNA: TGTGCCAGCAGCGTTAGGTTGAGCAGCTCTGGGGCCAACGTCCTGACTTTC
D gene: NA; J gene: TRBJ2-2; V gene: TRBV30; clone size: many; CDR3 protein: CAWTRGTGELFF; CDR3 DNA: TGTGCCTGGACGAGGGGAACCGGGGAGCTGTTTTTT
D gene: NA; J gene: TRBJ2-3; V gene: TRBV20-1; clone size: NA; CDR3 protein: CSARGGFTDTQYF; CDR3 DNA: TGCAGTGCTAGAGGGGGGTTCACAGATACGCAGTATTTT
D gene: NA; J gene: TRBJ2-2; V gene: TRBV30; clone size: many; CDR3 protein: CAGRQGPGELFF; CDR3 DNA: TGTGCCGGCCGCCAGGGTCCAGGGGAGCTGTTTTTT
D gene: NA; J gene: TRBJ2-1; V gene: TRBV2; clone size: many; CDR3 protein: CASLARGPANEQFF; CDR3 DNA: TGTGCCAGCCTAGCGAGGGGCCCGGCCAATGAGCAGTTCTTC
D gene: NA; J gene: TRBJ2-1; V gene: TRBV7-6; clone size: NA; CDR3 protein: CASESRSGNEQFF; CDR3 DNA: TGTGCCAGCGAGTCCCGTAGCGGCAATGAGCAGTTCTTC
D gene: NA; J gene: TRBJ1-1; V gene: TRBV6-1; clone size: many; CDR3 protein: CASVRDGLNTEAFF; CDR3 DNA: TGTGCCAGCGTCCGGGACGGACTGAACACTGAAGCTTTCTTT
D gene: NA; J gene: TRBJ2-6; V gene: TRBV12-5; clone size: few; CDR3 protein: CASGLARPFAIGSGANVLTF; CDR3 DNA: TGTGCTAGTGGTTTGGCAAGACCCTTTGCGATCGGCTCTGGGGCCAACGTCCTGACTTTC
D gene: NA; J gene: TRBJ2-2; V gene: TRBV11-2; clone size: NA; CDR3 protein: CASSTRGTNTGELFF; CDR3 DNA: TGTGCCAGCAGTACTAGAGGGACGAACACCGGGGAGCTGTTTTTT
D gene: NA; J gene: TRBJ1-5; V gene: TRBV27; clone size: many; CDR3 protein: CASSAGTTFSPQHF; CDR3 DNA: TGTGCCAGCAGCGCCGGGACAACCTTCTCGCCCCAGCATTTT
D gene: NA; J gene: TRBJ2-2; V gene: TRBV28; clone size: many; CDR3 protein: CASSLGAANTGELFF; CDR3 DNA: TGTGCCAGCAGTTTGGGGGCCGCGAACACCGGGGAGCTGTTTTTT
D gene: NA; J gene: TRBJ2-4; V gene: TRBV3-1; clone size: NA; CDR3 protein: CASSARGQNIQYF; CDR3 DNA: TGTGCCAGCAGCGCGCGAGGGCAAAACATTCAGTACTTC
D gene: NA; J gene: TRBJ2-7; V gene: TRBV5-6; clone size: NA; CDR3 protein: CASSYPAASPALNEQYF; CDR3 DNA: TGTGCCAGCAGCTACCCGGCGGCTAGTCCGGCCTTAAACGAGCAGTACTTC